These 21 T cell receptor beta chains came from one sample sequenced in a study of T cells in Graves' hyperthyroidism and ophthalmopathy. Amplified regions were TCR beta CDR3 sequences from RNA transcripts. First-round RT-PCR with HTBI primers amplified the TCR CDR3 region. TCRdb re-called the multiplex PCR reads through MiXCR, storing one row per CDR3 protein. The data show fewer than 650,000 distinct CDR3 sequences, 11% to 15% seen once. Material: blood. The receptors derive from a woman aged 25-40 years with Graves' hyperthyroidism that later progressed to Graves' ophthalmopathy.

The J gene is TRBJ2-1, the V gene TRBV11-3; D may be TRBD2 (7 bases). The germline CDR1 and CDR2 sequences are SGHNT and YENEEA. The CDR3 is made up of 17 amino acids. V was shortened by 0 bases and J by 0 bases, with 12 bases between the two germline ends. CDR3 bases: TGTGCCAGCAGCTTAGATGGGGGGGCCAACTCCTACAATGAGCAGTTCTTC. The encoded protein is CASSLDGGANSYNEQFF.

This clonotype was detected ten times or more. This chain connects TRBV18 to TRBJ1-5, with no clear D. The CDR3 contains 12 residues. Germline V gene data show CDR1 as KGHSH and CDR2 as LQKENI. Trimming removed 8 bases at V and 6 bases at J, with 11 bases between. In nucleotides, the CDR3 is TGTGCCAGCCCACGAGGAGGTCAGCCCCAGCATTTT. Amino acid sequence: CASPRGGQPQHF.

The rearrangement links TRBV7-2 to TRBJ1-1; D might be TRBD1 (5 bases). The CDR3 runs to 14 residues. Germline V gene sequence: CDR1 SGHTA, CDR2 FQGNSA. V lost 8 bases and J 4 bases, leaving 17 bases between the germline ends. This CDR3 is CASVDWGGGTEAFF. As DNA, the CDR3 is TGTGCCAGCGTCGACTGGGGGGGGGGCACTGAAGCTTTCTTT.

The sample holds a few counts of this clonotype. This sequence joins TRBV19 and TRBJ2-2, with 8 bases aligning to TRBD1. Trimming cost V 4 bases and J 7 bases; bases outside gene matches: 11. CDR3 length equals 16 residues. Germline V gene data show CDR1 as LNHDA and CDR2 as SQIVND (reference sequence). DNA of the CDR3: TGTGCCAGTAGTACCCGGACAGGGAAGATTGGCGGGGAGCTGTTTTTT. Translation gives CASSTRTGKIGGELFF.

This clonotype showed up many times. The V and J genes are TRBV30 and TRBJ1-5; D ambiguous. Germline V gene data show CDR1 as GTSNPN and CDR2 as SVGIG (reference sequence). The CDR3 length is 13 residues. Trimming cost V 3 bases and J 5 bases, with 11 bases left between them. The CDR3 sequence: CAWSPTEDQPQHF. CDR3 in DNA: TGTGCCTGGAGCCCGACGGAAGATCAGCCCCAGCATTTT.

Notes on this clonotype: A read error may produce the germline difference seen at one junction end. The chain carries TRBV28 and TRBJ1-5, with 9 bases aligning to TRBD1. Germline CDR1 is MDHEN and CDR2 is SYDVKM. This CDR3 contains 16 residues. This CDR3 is CASMPLGQGGNQSQHF. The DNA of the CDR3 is TGTGCCAGCATGCCCTTGGGACAGGGTGGCAATCAGTCCCAGCATTTT.

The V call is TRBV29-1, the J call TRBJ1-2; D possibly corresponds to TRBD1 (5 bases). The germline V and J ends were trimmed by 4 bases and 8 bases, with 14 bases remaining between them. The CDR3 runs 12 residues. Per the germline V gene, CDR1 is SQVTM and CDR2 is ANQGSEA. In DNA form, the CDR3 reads TGCAGCGTTGGAGGGACCCAATCGGGCTACACCTTC. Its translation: CSVGGTQSGYTF.

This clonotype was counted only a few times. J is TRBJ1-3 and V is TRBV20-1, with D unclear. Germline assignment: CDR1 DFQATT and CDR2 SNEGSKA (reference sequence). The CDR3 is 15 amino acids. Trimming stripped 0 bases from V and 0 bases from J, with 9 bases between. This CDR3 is CSARDTDYSGNTIYF. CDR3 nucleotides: TGCAGTGCTAGAGATACAGATTACTCTGGAAACACCATATATTTT.

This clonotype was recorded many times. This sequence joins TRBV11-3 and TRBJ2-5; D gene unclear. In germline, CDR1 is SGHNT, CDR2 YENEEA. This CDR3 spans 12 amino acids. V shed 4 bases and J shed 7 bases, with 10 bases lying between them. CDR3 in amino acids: CASSSVQRTQYF. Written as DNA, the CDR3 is TGTGCCAGCAGCTCAGTGCAGCGGACCCAGTACTTC.

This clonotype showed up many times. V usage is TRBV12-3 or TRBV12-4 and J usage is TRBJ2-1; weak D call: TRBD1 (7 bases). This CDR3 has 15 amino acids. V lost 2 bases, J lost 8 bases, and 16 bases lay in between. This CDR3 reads CASSLSPGGSYEQFF. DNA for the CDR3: TGTGCCAGCAGTTTATCCCCAGGGGGGAGCTATGAGCAGTTCTTC.

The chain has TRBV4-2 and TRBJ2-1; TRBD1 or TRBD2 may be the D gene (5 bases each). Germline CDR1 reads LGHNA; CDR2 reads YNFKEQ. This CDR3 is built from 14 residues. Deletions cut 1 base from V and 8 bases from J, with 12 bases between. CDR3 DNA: TGTGCCAGCAGCCAAGTCGGGACGGACTATGAGCAGTTCTTC. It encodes CASSQVGTDYEQFF.

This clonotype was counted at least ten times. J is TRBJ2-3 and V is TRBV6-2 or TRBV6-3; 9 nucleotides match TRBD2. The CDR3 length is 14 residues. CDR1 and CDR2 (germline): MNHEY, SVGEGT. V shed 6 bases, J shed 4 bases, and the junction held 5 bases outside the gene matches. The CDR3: CASSDSGSPDTQYF. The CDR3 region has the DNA TGTGCCAGCAGCGATAGCGGGAGCCCAGATACGCAGTATTTT.

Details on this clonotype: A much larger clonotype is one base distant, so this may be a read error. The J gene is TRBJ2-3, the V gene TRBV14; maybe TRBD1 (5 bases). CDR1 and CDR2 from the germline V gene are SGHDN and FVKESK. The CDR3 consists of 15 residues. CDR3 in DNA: TGTGCCAGCAGCCCCTGGTCATGGGGCACAGATGCGCAGTATTTT. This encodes CASSPWSWGTDAQYF.

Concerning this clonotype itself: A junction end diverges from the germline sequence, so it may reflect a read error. CDR3 sequence (DNA): TGTGCCACCGGTGATGGGGGCGGCTATGGCTACACCTTC. Protein product: CATGDGGGYGYTF. This rearrangement joins TRBV24-1 to TRBJ1-2, with D perhaps TRBD1 (6 bases). Germline V CDR1 and CDR2: KGHDR, SFDVKD. The CDR3 contains 13 residues.

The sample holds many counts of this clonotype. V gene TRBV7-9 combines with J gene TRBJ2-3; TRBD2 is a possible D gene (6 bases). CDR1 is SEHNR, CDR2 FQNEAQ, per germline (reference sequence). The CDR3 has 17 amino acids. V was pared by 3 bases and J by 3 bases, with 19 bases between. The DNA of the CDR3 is TGTGCCAGCAGCTTCTCTTCAGTGTCGGGGGAAACAGATACGCAGTATTTT. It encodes CASSFSSVSGETDTQYF.

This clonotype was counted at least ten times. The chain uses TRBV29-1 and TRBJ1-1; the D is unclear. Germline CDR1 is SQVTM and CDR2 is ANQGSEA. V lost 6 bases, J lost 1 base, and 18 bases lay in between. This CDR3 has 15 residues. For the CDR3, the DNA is TGCAGCGTCCGAACTACCGGAGCGACGAACACTGAAGCTTTCTTT. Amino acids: CSVRTTGATNTEAFF.

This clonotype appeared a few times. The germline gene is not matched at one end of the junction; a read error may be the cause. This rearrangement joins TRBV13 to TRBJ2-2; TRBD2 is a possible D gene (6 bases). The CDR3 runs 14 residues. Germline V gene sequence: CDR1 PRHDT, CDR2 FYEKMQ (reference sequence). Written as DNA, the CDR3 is TGTGCCAGCAGCACCCGACTAGTAACCGGGGGGCTGTTTTTT. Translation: CASSTRLVTGGLFF.

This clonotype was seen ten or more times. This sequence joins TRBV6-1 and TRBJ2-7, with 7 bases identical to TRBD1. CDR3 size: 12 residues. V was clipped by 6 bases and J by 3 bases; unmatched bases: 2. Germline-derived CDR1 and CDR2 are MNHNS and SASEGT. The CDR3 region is CASRGTDYEQYF. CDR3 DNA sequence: TGTGCCAGCAGAGGGACAGACTACGAGCAGTACTTC.

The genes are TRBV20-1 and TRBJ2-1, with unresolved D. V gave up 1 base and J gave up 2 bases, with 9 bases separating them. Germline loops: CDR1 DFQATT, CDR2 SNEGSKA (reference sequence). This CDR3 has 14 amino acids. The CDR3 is CSARVGPTYNEQFF. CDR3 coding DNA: TGCAGTGCTAGAGTCGGTCCTACCTACAATGAGCAGTTCTTC.

The CDR3 spells CAWATGTGYTGELFF. The CDR3 bases are TGTGCCTGGGCAACCGGGACAGGATACACCGGGGAGCTGTTTTTT. This sequence joins TRBV30 and TRBJ2-2, with 8 positions matching TRBD1. This CDR3 spans 15 amino acids. Trimming at V came to 5 bases and at J to 3 bases, leaving 8 bases not matched to a gene. Germline CDR1 and CDR2: GTSNPN and SVGIG (reference sequence).

CDR3 DNA: TGCAGCGTTCTCTGGACAGGGGACACCGGGGAGCTGTTTTTT. Its translation is CSVLWTGDTGELFF. The chain uses TRBV29-1 and TRBJ2-2; 9 bases match TRBD1. Unmatched junction bases numbered 4, after V lost 5 bases and J lost 3 bases. The CDR3 has 14 amino acids. Germline CDR1 reads SQVTM; CDR2 reads ANQGSEA.